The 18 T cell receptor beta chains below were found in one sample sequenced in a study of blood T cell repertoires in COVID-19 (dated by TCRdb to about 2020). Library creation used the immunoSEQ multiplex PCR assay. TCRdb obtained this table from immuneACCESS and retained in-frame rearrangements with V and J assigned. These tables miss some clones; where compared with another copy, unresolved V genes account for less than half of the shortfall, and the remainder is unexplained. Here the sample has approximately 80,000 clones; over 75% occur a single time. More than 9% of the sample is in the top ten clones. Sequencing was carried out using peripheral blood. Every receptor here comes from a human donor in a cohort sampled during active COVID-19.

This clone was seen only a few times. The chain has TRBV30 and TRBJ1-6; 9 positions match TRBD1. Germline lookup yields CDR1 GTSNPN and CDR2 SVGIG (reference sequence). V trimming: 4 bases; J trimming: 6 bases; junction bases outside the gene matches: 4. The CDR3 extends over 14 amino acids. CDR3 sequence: CAWTRDRVNSPLHF. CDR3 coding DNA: TGTGCCTGGACCCGGGACAGGGTTAATTCACCCCTCCACTTT.

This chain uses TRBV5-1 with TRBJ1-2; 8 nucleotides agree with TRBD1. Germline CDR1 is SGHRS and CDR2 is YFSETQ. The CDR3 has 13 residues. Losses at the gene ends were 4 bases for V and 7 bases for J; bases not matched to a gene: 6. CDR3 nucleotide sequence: TGCGCCAGCAGCCTTGGGACAGGTGTTGGCTACACCTTC. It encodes CASSLGTGVGYTF.

The CDR3, as DNA: TGTGCCAGCAGTATAACAGGTGTCGGGCGGTCACCCCTCCACTTT. Translation gives CASSITGVGRSPLHF. The chain combines TRBV5-6 with TRBJ1-6, with D possibly TRBD1 on 5 matching bases. Germline V gives CDR1 SGHDT, CDR2 YYEEEE. CDR3 length: 15 residues. Trimming cost V 5 bases and J 10 bases, with 19 bases left between them.

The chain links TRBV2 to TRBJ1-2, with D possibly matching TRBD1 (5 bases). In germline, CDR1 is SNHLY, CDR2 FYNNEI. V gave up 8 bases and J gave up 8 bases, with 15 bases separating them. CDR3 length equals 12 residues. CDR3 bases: TGTGCCAGCGGGGCAGGGCAGGGCGGCTACACCTTC. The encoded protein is CASGAGQGGYTF.

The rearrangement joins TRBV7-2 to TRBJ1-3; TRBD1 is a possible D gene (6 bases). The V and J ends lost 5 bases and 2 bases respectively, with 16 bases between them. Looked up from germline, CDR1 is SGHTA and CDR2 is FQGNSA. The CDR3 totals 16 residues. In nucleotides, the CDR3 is TGTGCCAGCAGCATTGTCGGACAGACTACTGGAAACACCATATATTTT. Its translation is CASSIVGQTTGNTIYF. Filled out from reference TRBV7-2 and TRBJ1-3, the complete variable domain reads GAGVSQSPSNKVTEKGKDVELRCDPISGHTALYWYRQSLGQGLEFLIYFQGNSAPDKSGLPSDRFSAERTGGSVSTLTIQRTQQEDSAVYLCASSIVGQTTGNTIYFGEGSWLTVV.

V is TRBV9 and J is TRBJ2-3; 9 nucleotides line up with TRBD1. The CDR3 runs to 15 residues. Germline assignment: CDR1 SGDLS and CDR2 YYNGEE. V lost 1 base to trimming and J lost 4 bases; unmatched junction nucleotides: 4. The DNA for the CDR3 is TGTGCCAGCAGCGTAAAACAGGGGGCGTCAGATACGCAGTATTTT. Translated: CASSVKQGASDTQYF.

CDR3 in amino acids: CASSVIAGDTGELFF. CDR3 coding DNA: TGTGCCAGCAGCGTAATAGCGGGGGACACCGGGGAGCTGTTTTTT. The chain uses TRBV9 and TRBJ2-2; 9 bases fit TRBD2. There are 15 residues in the CDR3. Per the germline V gene, CDR1 is SGDLS and CDR2 is YYNGEE. V lost 1 base and J lost 3; bases outside the gene matches: 1.

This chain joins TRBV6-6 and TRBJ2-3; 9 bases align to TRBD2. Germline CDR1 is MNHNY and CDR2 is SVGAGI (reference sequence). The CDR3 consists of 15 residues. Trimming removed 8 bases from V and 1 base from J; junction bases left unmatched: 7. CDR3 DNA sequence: TGTGCCAGCGGGATTGTAGCGGGGGGCACAGATACGCAGTATTTT. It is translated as CASGIVAGGTDTQYF.

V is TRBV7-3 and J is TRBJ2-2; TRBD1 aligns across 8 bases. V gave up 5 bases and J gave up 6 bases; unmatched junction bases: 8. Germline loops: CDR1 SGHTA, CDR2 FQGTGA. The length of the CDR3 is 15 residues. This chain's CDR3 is CASSTDRGRAGELFF. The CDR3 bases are TGTGCCAGCAGCACAGACAGGGGTCGGGCCGGGGAGCTGTTTTTT.

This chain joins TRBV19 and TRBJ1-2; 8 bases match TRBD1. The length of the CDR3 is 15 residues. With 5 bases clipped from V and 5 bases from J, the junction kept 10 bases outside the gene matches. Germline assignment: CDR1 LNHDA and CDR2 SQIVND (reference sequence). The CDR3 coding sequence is TGTGCCAGTAGTGTCGCCGGGACAGGCGGGTATGGCTACACCTTC. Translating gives CASSVAGTGGYGYTF.

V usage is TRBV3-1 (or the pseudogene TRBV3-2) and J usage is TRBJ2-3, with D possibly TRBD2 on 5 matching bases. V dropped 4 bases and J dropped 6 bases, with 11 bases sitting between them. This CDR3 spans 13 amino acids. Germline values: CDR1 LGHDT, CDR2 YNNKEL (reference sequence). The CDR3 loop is CASSLRGRDTQYF. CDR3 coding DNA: TGTGCCAGCAGCCTGAGAGGGCGGGATACGCAGTATTTT.

Here the CDR3 reads CAWSVRFPARQADSYEQYF. Written as DNA, the CDR3 is TGTGCCTGGAGTGTACGGTTTCCGGCAAGACAGGCCGACTCCTACGAGCAGTACTTC. The chain couples TRBV30 to TRBJ2-7, with D possibly matching TRBD1 (6 bases). V shed 0 bases and J shed 0 bases, with 24 bases lying between them. The V gene's germline CDR1 is GTSNPN and CDR2 SVGIG (reference sequence). The CDR3 consists of 19 residues. The whole variable domain, remainder taken from reference TRBV30 and TRBJ2-7, is SQTIHQWPATLVQPVGSPLSLECTVEGTSNPNLYWYRQAAGRGLQLLFYSVGIGQISSEVPQNLSASRPQDRQFILSSKKLLLSDSGFYLCAWSVRFPARQADSYEQYFGPGTRLTVT.

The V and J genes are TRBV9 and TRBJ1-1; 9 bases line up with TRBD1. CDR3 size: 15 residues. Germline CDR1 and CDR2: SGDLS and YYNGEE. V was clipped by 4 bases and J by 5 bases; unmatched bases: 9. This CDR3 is CASSFRDRAHTEAFF. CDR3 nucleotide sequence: TGTGCCAGCAGCTTCCGGGACAGGGCTCATACTGAAGCTTTCTTT.

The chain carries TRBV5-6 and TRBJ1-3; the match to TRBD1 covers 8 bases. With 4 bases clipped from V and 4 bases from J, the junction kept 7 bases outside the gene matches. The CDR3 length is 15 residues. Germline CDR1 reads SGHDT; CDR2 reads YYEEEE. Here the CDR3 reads CASSLQGARGNTIYF. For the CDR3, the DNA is TGTGCCAGCAGCCTCCAGGGGGCGCGGGGAAACACCATATATTTT.

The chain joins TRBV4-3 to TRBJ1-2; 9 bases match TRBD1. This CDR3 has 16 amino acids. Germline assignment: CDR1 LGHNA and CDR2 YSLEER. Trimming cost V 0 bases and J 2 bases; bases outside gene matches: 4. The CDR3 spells CASSQDFGTGNYGYTF. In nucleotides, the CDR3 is TGCGCCAGCAGCCAAGATTTCGGGACAGGGAACTATGGCTACACCTTC.

For the CDR3, the DNA is TGCGCCAGCAGCTTGGAAGCACAGGGATTTGGCTACACCTTC. This sequence encodes CASSLEAQGFGYTF. The chain couples TRBV5-1 to TRBJ1-2, with D perhaps TRBD1 (6 bases). Trimming removed 0 bases at V and 7 bases at J, with 13 bases between. Per germline, CDR1 SGHRS and CDR2 YFSETQ. There are 14 residues in the CDR3.

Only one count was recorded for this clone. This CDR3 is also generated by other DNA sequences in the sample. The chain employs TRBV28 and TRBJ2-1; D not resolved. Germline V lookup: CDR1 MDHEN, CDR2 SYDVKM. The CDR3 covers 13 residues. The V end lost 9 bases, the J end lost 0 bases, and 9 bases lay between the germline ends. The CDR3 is CASNSFSYNEQFF. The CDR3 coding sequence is TGTGCCAGTAATTCCTTCTCCTACAATGAGCAGTTCTTC. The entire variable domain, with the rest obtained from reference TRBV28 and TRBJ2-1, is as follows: DVKVTQSSRYLVKRTGEKVFLECVQDMDHENMFWYRQDPGLGLRLIYFSYDVKMKEKGDIPEGYSVSREKKERFSLILESASTNQTSMYLCASNSFSYNEQFFGPGTRLTVL.

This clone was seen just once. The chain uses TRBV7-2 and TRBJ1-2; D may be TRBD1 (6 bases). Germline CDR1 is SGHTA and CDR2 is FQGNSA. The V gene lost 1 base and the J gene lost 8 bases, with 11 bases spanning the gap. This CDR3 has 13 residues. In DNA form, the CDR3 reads TGTGCCAGCAGCTTAGTGGGGGCAGGGGGCTACACCTTC. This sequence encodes CASSLVGAGGYTF.